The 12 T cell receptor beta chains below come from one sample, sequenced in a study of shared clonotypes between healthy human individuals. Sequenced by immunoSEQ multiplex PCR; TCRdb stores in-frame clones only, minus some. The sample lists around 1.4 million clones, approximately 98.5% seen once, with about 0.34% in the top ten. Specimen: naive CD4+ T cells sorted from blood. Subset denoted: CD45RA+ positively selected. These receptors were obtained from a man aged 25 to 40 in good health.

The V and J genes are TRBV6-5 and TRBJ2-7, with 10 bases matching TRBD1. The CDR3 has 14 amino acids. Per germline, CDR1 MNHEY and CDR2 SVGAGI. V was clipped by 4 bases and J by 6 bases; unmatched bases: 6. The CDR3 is CASSWTGGPGEQYF. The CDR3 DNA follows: TGTGCCAGCAGTTGGACAGGGGGGCCGGGCGAGCAGTACTTC.

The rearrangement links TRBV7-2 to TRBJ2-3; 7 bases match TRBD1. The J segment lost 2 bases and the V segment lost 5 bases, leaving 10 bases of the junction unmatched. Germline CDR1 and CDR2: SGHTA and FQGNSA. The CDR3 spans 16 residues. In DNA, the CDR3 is TGTGCCAGCAGCCGCCGTCAGACAGGGCTCACAGATACGCAGTATTTT. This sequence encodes CASSRRQTGLTDTQYF.

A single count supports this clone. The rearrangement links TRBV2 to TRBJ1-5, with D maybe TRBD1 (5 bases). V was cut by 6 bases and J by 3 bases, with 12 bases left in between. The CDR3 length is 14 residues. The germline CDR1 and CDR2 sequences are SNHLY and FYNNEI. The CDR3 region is CASRPGLYNQPQHF. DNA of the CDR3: TGTGCCAGCAGGCCGGGACTTTACAATCAGCCCCAGCATTTT.

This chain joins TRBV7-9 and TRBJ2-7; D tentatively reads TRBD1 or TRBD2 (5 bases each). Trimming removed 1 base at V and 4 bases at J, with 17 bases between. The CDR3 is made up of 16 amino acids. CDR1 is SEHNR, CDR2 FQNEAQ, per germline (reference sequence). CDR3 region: CASSLVRGLSRYEQYF. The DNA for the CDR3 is TGTGCCAGCAGCTTAGTGAGGGGTTTGTCGAGGTACGAGCAGTACTTC.

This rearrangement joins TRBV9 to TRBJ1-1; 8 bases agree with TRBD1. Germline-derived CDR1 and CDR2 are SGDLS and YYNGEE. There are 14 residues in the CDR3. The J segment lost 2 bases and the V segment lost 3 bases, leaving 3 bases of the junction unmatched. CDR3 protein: CASSAGTGNTEAFF. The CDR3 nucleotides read TGTGCCAGCAGCGCCGGGACAGGCAACACTGAAGCTTTCTTT.

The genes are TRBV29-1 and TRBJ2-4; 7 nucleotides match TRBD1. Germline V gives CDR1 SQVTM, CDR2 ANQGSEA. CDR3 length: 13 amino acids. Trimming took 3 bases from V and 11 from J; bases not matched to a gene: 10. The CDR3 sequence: CSVEGQGVGLQYF. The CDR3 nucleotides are TGCAGCGTTGAGGGTCAGGGGGTTGGGCTTCAGTACTTC.

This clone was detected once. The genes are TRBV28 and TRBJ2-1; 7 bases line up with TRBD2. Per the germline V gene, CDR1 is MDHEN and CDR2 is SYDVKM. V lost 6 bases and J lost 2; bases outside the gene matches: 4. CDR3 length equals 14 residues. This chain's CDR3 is CASRAGTAYNEQFF. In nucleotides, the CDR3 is TGTGCCAGCAGAGCGGGGACTGCCTACAATGAGCAGTTCTTC.

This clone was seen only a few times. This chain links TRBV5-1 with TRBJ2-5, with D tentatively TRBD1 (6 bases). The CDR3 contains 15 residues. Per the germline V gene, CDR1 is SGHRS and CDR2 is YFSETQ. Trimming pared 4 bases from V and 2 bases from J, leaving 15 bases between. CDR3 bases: TGCGCCAGCAGCCCGAATGCGCAGGGGCAAGAGACCCAGTACTTC. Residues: CASSPNAQGQETQYF.

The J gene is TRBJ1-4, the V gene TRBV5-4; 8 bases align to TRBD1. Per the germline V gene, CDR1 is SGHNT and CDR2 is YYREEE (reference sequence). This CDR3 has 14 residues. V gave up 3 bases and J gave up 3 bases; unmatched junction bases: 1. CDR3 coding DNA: TGTGCCAGCAGCTCAGGGGGCTCTAATGAAAAACTGTTTTTT. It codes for CASSSGGSNEKLFF.

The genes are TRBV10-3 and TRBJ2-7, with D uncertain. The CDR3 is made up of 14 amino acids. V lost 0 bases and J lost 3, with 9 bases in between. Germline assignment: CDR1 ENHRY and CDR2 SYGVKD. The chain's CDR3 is CAISESIGGYEQYF. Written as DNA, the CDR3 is TGTGCCATCAGTGAGTCGATCGGCGGCTACGAGCAGTACTTC.

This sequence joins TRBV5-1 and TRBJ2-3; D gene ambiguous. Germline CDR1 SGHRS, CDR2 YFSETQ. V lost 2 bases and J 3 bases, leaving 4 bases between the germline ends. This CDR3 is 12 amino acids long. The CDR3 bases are TGCGCCAGCAGCTTCTTTACAGATACGCAGTATTTT. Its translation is CASSFFTDTQYF. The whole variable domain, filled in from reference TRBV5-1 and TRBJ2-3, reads KAGVTQTPRYLIKTRGQQVTLSCSPISGHRSVSWYQQTPGQGLQFLFEYFSETQRNKGNFPGRFSGRQFSNSRSEMNVSTLELGDSALYLCASSFFTDTQYFGPGTRLTVL.

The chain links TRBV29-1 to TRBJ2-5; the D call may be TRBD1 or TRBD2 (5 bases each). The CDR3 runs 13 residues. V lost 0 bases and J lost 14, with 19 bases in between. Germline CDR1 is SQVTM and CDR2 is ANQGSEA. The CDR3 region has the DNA TGCAGCGTTGAAGAGTTTTCGGGACGCCCTTCCTACTTC. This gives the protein CSVEEFSGRPSYF.